The 29 T cell receptor beta chains below all came from one sample that was sequenced in a study of cytomegalovirus exposure and HLA in healthy donors. The PCR made use of 60 Vbeta and 13 Jbeta primers. Measured with immunoSEQ multiplex PCR; TCRdb has only the in-frame clones, and not every one. This table holds some 200,000 clones, about 85% found once. The sample comprised PBMCs. These receptors came from a male donor in good health and CMV-seropositive.

This clone was detected only once. V gene TRBV18 combines with J gene TRBJ2-3; TRBD1 matches 11 bases. The CDR3 has 19 residues. CDR1 and CDR2 from the germline V gene are KGHSH and LQKENI. With 0 bases clipped from V and 6 bases from J, the junction kept 14 bases outside the gene matches. CDR3 residues: CASSPPFALGQGAGDTQYF. CDR3 in DNA: TGTGCCAGCTCACCACCGTTTGCATTAGGACAGGGGGCTGGCGATACGCAGTATTTT.

Regarding this clone: The identical CDR3 is also encoded by other nucleotide sequences in the sample. The rearrangement links TRBV7-2 to TRBJ2-5, with a weak D call TRBD1 (5 bases). The germline V gene has CDR1 SGHTA and CDR2 FQGNSA. The CDR3 is 13 amino acids. V was trimmed by 1 base and J by 3 bases, leaving 6 bases between them. Here the CDR3 DNA reads TGTGCCAGCAGCTTAGTCAGGGAAGAGACCCAGTACTTC. This gives the protein CASSLVREETQYF.

The gene calls are TRBV9 and TRBJ2-1, with D possibly being TRBD2 (5 bases). V gave up 0 bases and J gave up 4 bases, with 14 bases separating them. Germline CDR1 SGDLS, CDR2 YYNGEE. CDR3 length equals 16 residues. This chain's CDR3 is CASSVAEGRAYNEQFF. For the CDR3, the DNA is TGTGCCAGCAGCGTAGCCGAGGGTCGGGCTTACAATGAGCAGTTCTTC.

The chain couples TRBV28 to TRBJ2-1; TRBD2 agrees at 9 bases. V lost 7 bases, J lost 1 base, and 14 bases stayed unmatched. CDR3 length: 18 amino acids. Germline CDR1 MDHEN, CDR2 SYDVKM. CDR3 nucleotide sequence: TGTGCCAGCACTCTAGCGGGAACGGCCGGACGTTCCTACAATGAGCAGTTCTTC. Translation gives CASTLAGTAGRSYNEQFF.

The rearrangement uses TRBV6-6 and TRBJ1-1; TRBD1 might be the D (6 bases). This CDR3 has 15 residues. Germline CDR1 MNHNY, CDR2 SVGAGI (reference sequence). With 6 bases removed from V and 1 base from J, the gap between germline ends came to 15 bases. Written as DNA, the CDR3 is TGTGCCAGCAGCCACGGGGGGGCGAGGAACACTGAAGCTTTCTTT. Its translation is CASSHGGARNTEAFF.

On this clone: Other DNA sequences from this sample encode an identical CDR3 as well. This chain links TRBV11-2 with TRBJ1-5; D is undetermined. This CDR3 spans 17 amino acids. V lost 6 bases, J lost 0 bases, and 18 bases lay in between. Germline CDR1 is SGHAT and CDR2 is FQNNGV. The CDR3 here is CASSKSNPGYSNQPQHF. In DNA, the CDR3 is TGTGCCAGCAGTAAATCCAACCCGGGTTATAGCAATCAGCCCCAGCATTTT.

This clone has a single count. The V gene is TRBV9, the J gene TRBJ1-4; 10 nucleotides match TRBD1. The CDR3 runs 14 residues. The trim removed 3 bases at V and 6 bases at J, leaving 2 bases unmatched. From germline, CDR1 is SGDLS and CDR2 YYNGEE. Here the CDR3 DNA reads TGTGCCAGCAGCGCAGGACAGGGGGATGAAAAACTGTTTTTT. Amino acids: CASSAGQGDEKLFF. The whole variable domain, remainder taken from reference TRBV9 and TRBJ1-4, is DSGVTQTPKHLITATGQRVTLRCSPRSGDLSVYWYQQSLDQGLQFLIQYYNGEERAKGNILERFSAQQFPDLHSELNLSSLELGDSALYFCASSAGQGDEKLFFGSGTQLSVL.

This clone came up once. The rearrangement joins TRBV7-8 to TRBJ2-2; D perhaps matches TRBD2 (6 bases). V was cut by 2 bases and J by 7 bases, with 11 bases left in between. This CDR3 region has 14 residues. The germline V gene has CDR1 SGHVS and CDR2 FQNEAQ. This chain's CDR3 is CASSLTGEIGELFF. Here the CDR3 DNA reads TGTGCCAGCAGCTTAACGGGGGAGATCGGGGAGCTGTTTTTT. The full variable domain, in which reference TRBV7-8 and TRBJ2-2 provide the parts outside the CDR3, is GAGVSQSPRYKVAKRGQDVALRCDPISGHVSLFWYQQALGQGPEFLTYFQNEAQLDKSGLPSDRFFAERPEGSVSTLKIQRTQQEDSAVYLCASSLTGEIGELFFGEGSRLTVL.

The chain couples TRBV28 to TRBJ1-2; 7 bases are a match to TRBD1. The CDR3 length is 18 residues. After removal of 5 bases from V and 1 base from J, the junction contained 16 bases not matched to a gene. The V gene's germline CDR1 is MDHEN and CDR2 SYDVKM. CDR3 in DNA: TGTGCCAGCAGTCCGGACTCTGAGACAGGGCCCCTTAACTATGGCTACACCTTC. Amino acid sequence: CASSPDSETGPLNYGYTF.

The rearrangement uses TRBV7-9 and TRBJ2-5; 14 nucleotides line up with TRBD2. Unmatched junction bases numbered 10, after V lost 4 bases and J lost 3 bases. This CDR3 contains 18 residues. Per germline, CDR1 SEHNR and CDR2 FQNEAQ (reference sequence). CDR3 sequence (DNA): TGTGCCAGCAGCTGGGGACTAGCGGGGGCCCCACGGAAAGAGACCCAGTACTTC. This codes for CASSWGLAGAPRKETQYF. Combining the CDR3 with reference TRBV7-9 and TRBJ2-5 gives the whole variable domain DTGVSQNPRHKITKRGQNVTFRCDPISEHNRLYWYRQTLGQGPEFLTYFQNEAQLEKSRLLSDRFSAERPKGSFSTLEIQRTEQGDSAMYLCASSWGLAGAPRKETQYFGPGTRLLVL.

The gene calls are TRBV6-5 and TRBJ1-4; 7 bases fit TRBD1. V lost 2 bases to trimming and J lost 3 bases; unmatched junction nucleotides: 3. CDR3 length equals 15 residues. Germline CDR1 is MNHEY and CDR2 is SVGAGI. CDR3 in amino acids: CASSYPDRSNEKLFF. The DNA of the CDR3 is TGTGCCAGCAGTTACCCGGACAGGTCTAATGAAAAACTGTTTTTT.

The V and J genes are TRBV28 and TRBJ2-5; possible D gene TRBD2, 6 bases. The germline CDR1 and CDR2 sequences are MDHEN and SYDVKM. CDR3 size: 15 residues. V was clipped by 3 bases and J by 4 bases, with 15 bases between them. CDR3 in DNA: TGTGCCAGCAGTTTGGTCGGGCGGGGAGGAGAGACCCAGTACTTC. Amino acids: CASSLVGRGGETQYF.

J is TRBJ1-2 and V is TRBV6-6; possibly TRBD1 for D (5 bases). Per germline, CDR1 MNHNY and CDR2 SVGAGI (reference sequence). The CDR3 has 13 residues. V shed 7 bases and J shed 4 bases, with 13 bases lying between them. CDR3 protein: CASNPGNSYGYTF. CDR3 sequence (DNA): TGTGCCAGCAACCCAGGGAATTCCTATGGCTACACCTTC.

The chain combines TRBV6-1 with TRBJ2-7, with D unresolved. The CDR3 contains 11 residues. CDR1 is MNHNS and CDR2 is SASEGT in the germline V gene. Trimming removed 2 bases at V and 12 bases at J, with 11 bases between. The CDR3 coding sequence is TGTGCCAGCAGTGAACTCGACTGGCGGTACTTC. It translates to CASSELDWRYF.

This chain joins TRBV7-2 and TRBJ1-2; D is undetermined. V was clipped by 1 base and J by 4 bases, with 10 bases between them. Germline CDR1 reads SGHTA; CDR2 reads FQGNSA. The length of the CDR3 is 14 residues. CDR3 sequence reads: CASSLEGAAYGYTF. The DNA for the CDR3 is TGTGCCAGCAGCTTAGAGGGAGCTGCCTATGGCTACACCTTC.

The chain uses TRBV7-3 and TRBJ2-1, with TRBD2 as a possible D gene (6 bases). CDR3 length: 17 residues. Germline lookup yields CDR1 SGHTA and CDR2 FQGTGA. V lost 5 bases and J 3 bases, leaving 20 bases between the germline ends. In DNA, the CDR3 is TGTGCCAGCAGCCCATCCCCCGGGACTGTACTCTACAATGAGCAGTTCTTC. It is translated as CASSPSPGTVLYNEQFF.

This clone has just a few counts. J is TRBJ1-2 and V is TRBV7-9; D is undetermined. The V and J ends lost 7 bases and 6 bases respectively, with 9 bases between them. CDR1 SEHNR and CDR2 FQNEAQ come from the germline V gene (reference sequence). There are 11 residues in the CDR3. Here the CDR3 reads CASTRSDGYTF. CDR3 DNA sequence: TGTGCCAGCACCAGGTCGGATGGCTACACCTTC.

The CDR3 spells CASSPPFGDTQYF. The CDR3 coding sequence is TGTGCCAGCTCACCACCGTTCGGAGATACGCAGTATTTT. The genes are TRBV18 and TRBJ2-3; unclear D gene. Germline CDR1 is KGHSH and CDR2 is LQKENI. Deletions cut 0 bases from V and 5 bases from J, with 6 bases between. The CDR3 consists of 13 residues.

This clone was seen just once. This chain joins TRBV30 and TRBJ1-5, with 7 bases identical to TRBD1. Germline lookup yields CDR1 GTSNPN and CDR2 SVGIG (reference sequence). The V segment lost 2 bases and the J segment 2 bases; nucleotides outside the gene matches: 3. CDR3 size: 14 residues. The CDR3 loop is CAWSFRGGNQPQHF. CDR3 bases: TGTGCCTGGAGTTTCAGGGGGGGCAATCAGCCCCAGCATTTT.

This clone was seen once. This chain links TRBV27 with TRBJ2-2; D not certain. This CDR3 comprises 15 residues. Germline V gives CDR1 MNHEY, CDR2 SMNVEV (reference sequence). Trimming took 0 bases from V and 1 from J, leaving 6 bases between them. Here the CDR3 DNA reads TGTGCCAGCAGTTTATCTCTACTGAACACCGGGGAGCTGTTTTTT. This sequence encodes CASSLSLLNTGELFF.

The chain couples TRBV28 to TRBJ2-7; 9 bases align to TRBD1. The CDR3 totals 14 residues. Per the germline V gene, CDR1 is MDHEN and CDR2 is SYDVKM. The trim removed 5 bases at V and 6 bases at J, leaving 8 bases unmatched. Written as DNA, the CDR3 is TGTGCCAGCAGTGGCCGGGACAGGGCACGCGAGCAGTACTTC. Protein product: CASSGRDRAREQYF.

J is TRBJ1-6 and V is TRBV11-2; D ambiguous. Germline-derived CDR1 and CDR2 are SGHAT and FQNNGV. The CDR3 extends over 12 amino acids. Trimming pared 5 bases from V and 8 bases from J, leaving 7 bases between. CDR3 in amino acids: CASSPRYSPLHF. The CDR3 DNA reads TGTGCCAGCAGCCCCCGTTATTCACCCCTCCACTTT.

The chain has TRBV5-4 and TRBJ2-7, with 9 bases identical to TRBD2. This CDR3 has 16 amino acids. The germline CDR1 and CDR2 sequences are SGHNT and YYREEE (reference sequence). J gave up 3 bases and V 4 bases, and 11 bases lay outside the gene matches. CDR3 loop: CASSARLAGKVYEQYF. The DNA for the CDR3 is TGTGCCAGCAGCGCCCGTCTAGCGGGGAAAGTCTACGAGCAGTACTTC.

The gene calls are TRBV19 and TRBJ1-3, with D unresolved. The CDR3 consists of 15 residues. Germline CDR1 LNHDA, CDR2 SQIVND (reference sequence). Trimming removed 4 bases at V and 0 bases at J, with 10 bases between. CDR3 coding DNA: TGTGCCAGTAGTACCCGTTACTACTCTGGAAACACCATATATTTT. It translates to CASSTRYYSGNTIYF. Combining the CDR3 with reference TRBV19 and TRBJ1-3 gives the whole variable domain DGGITQSPKYLFRKEGQNVTLSCEQNLNHDAMYWYRQDPGQGLRLIYYSQIVNDFQKGDIAEGYSVSREKKESFPLTVTSAQKNPTAFYLCASSTRYYSGNTIYFGEGSWLTVV.

V is TRBV7-9 and J is TRBJ1-2; D unresolved. Germline-derived CDR1 and CDR2 are SEHNR and FQNEAQ (reference sequence). The CDR3 contains 11 residues. The V end lost 5 bases, the J end lost 8 bases, and 9 bases lay between the germline ends. The CDR3 spells CASSPPAGYTF. Here the CDR3 DNA reads TGTGCCAGCAGCCCCCCTGCGGGCTACACCTTC.

The chain recombines TRBV5-1 with TRBJ2-2, with a tentative D call TRBD1 (6 bases). The CDR3 runs to 14 residues. Germline CDR1 reads SGHRS; CDR2 reads YFSETQ. Deletions cut 4 bases from V and 5 bases from J, with 12 bases between. CDR3 sequence: CASSRDISTGELFF. The CDR3 DNA is TGCGCCAGCAGCCGGGACATTAGTACCGGGGAGCTGTTTTTT.

The chain is built from TRBV29-1 and TRBJ2-7, with D possibly being TRBD1 (6 bases). The CDR3 is 11 amino acids. Germline lookup yields CDR1 SQVTM and CDR2 ANQGSEA. Trimming pared 4 bases from V and 3 bases from J, leaving 7 bases between. The CDR3 sequence: CSVGQDYEQYF. CDR3 bases: TGCAGCGTTGGACAGGACTACGAGCAGTACTTC.

This clone was seen just once. The chain carries TRBV30 and TRBJ1-1, with 8 bases matching TRBD1. The CDR3 has 12 amino acids. The junction had 5 bases not matched to a gene; V was cut back by 4 bases and J by 7 bases. Germline V gene lookup returns CDR1 GTSNPN and CDR2 SVGIG (reference sequence). The CDR3 loop reads CAWIKDRVEAFF. The CDR3 DNA follows: TGTGCCTGGATTAAGGACAGGGTTGAAGCTTTCTTT.

The CDR3 bases are TGTGCCAGCAGCCCTGGACAGTTGAATCAGCCCCAGCATTTT. It codes for CASSPGQLNQPQHF. This chain joins TRBV7-9 and TRBJ1-5; TRBD1 is a possible D gene (6 bases). The CDR3 is 14 residues long. V gave up 5 bases and J gave up 4 bases, with 12 bases separating them. In germline, CDR1 is SEHNR, CDR2 FQNEAQ (reference sequence).